The clone carrying this T cell receptor beta chain was observed a single time. What it binds is unknown. CDR1 and CDR2 from the germline V gene are SGHKS and YYEKEE (reference sequence). V was clipped by 3 bases and J by 3 bases, with 14 bases between them. The CDR3 spans 15 residues. This entry is derived from a study of T cells after yellow fever vaccination. Study-level findings and limits: After the booster, about 95% of CD4 and about nine tenths of CD8 primary-response clones were re-detected.

Template switching with 5'RACE generated the TCR cDNA and added a universal primer site and UMIs. TCRdb reprocessed the 5' RACE reads via MiXCR and lists one record per CDR3 protein. The sample yields 450,000 to 650,000 distinct CDR3 sequences, roughly 14% seen once. The receptor's source is a man aged 30 to 39 who received the YFV17D yellow fever vaccine. The gene calls are TRBV5-5 and TRBJ2-3; no firm D call. Sequences were derived from PBMCs, sampled on the day of the yellow fever booster vaccination. CDR3 in DNA: TGTGCCAGCAGCTCAGAGCCTAGTAGTACAGATACGCAGTATTTT. Protein: CASSSEPSSTDTQYF.